The 19 T cell receptor beta chains below were found in one sample sequenced in a study of T cell responses to AZD1222 COVID-19 vaccine. Sequenced by immunoSEQ multiplex PCR; TCRdb stores in-frame clones only, minus some. Here the sample spans about 130,000 clones, 80% to 95% being singletons. This specimen consisted of peripheral blood, obtained 28 days after the second AZD1222 dose. Every receptor here comes from an adult who received the AZD1222 COVID-19 vaccine.

The V and J genes are TRBV5-6 and TRBJ1-4; D unresolved. CDR3 length equals 16 residues. The V end lost 2 bases, the J end lost 5 bases, and 16 bases lay between the germline ends. The germline V gene encodes CDR1 SGHDT and CDR2 YYEEEE. For the CDR3, the DNA is TGTGCCAGCAGCTTTTGTTCGACGGTGTTGAATGAAAAACTGTTTTTT. Amino acids: CASSFCSTVLNEKLFF.

The chain links TRBV24-1 to TRBJ2-7; 10 positions agree with TRBD1. Germline V gives CDR1 KGHDR, CDR2 SFDVKD. Germline trimming cut 9 bases from V and 1 base from J; bases unmatched to any gene: 5. The CDR3 length is 14 residues. The DNA of the CDR3 is TGTGCCACCGCCGGGACAGGGGATTCCTACGAGCAGTACTTC. Amino acids: CATAGTGDSYEQYF.

V usage is TRBV12-5 and J usage is TRBJ2-5; the match to TRBD1 covers 7 bases. CDR1 is LGHNT, CDR2 FRNRAP, per germline. CDR3 length: 16 amino acids. V lost 4 bases and J lost 4; bases outside the gene matches: 12. CDR3 bases: TGTGCTAGTGGTTCTGGAGTGGGACAGACCTCAGAGACCCAGTACTTC. Translated: CASGSGVGQTSETQYF.

The chain recombines TRBV19 with TRBJ1-5, with 9 bases matching TRBD1. Germline trimming cut 6 bases from V and 3 bases from J; bases unmatched to any gene: 6. The germline V gene has CDR1 LNHDA and CDR2 SQIVND (reference sequence). This CDR3 has 15 residues. Here the CDR3 reads CASSTGQGTNQPQHF. In DNA, the CDR3 is TGTGCCAGTAGCACGGGACAGGGAACCAATCAGCCCCAGCATTTT.

Of note for this clone: The junction shows a germline mismatch at one end, possibly a read error. J is TRBJ1-1 and V is TRBV7-2; no clear D. Germline CDR1 and CDR2: SGHTA and FQGNSA. There are 15 residues in the CDR3. DNA for the CDR3: TGTGCCAACAGCCCCCGGGTGGGCGTGAACACTGAAGCTTTCTTT. Protein product: CANSPRVGVNTEAFF.

The chain couples TRBV6-5 to TRBJ1-4, with 9 bases identical to TRBD1. This CDR3 contains 14 residues. V lost 6 bases to trimming and J lost 8 bases; unmatched junction nucleotides: 7. CDR1 is MNHEY, CDR2 SVGAGI, per germline. The CDR3 coding sequence is TGTGCCAGCAGGGGGACAGGGCCTCGGGAAAAACTGTTTTTT. Its translation: CASRGTGPREKLFF.

The chain is built from TRBV18 and TRBJ1-1, with a tentative D call TRBD1 (5 bases). The CDR3 sequence is 14 residues long. V was pared by 4 bases and J by 5 bases, with 14 bases between. Germline V gene data show CDR1 as KGHSH and CDR2 as LQKENI. CDR3 residues: CASSRGGTETEAFF. CDR3 in DNA: TGTGCCAGCTCACGGGGGGGGACGGAGACTGAAGCTTTCTTT.

The chain carries TRBV28 and TRBJ1-6; the match to TRBD1 covers 8 bases. The V gene end was trimmed by 3 bases and the J gene end by 6 bases; junction bases not matched to a gene: 4. CDR1 is MDHEN and CDR2 is SYDVKM in the germline V gene. The CDR3 runs to 15 residues. CDR3 loop: CASSLDTGGNSPLHF. The CDR3, as DNA: TGTGCCAGCAGTTTGGATACAGGGGGTAATTCACCCCTCCACTTT.

This chain joins TRBV19 and TRBJ1-4; D not resolved. The ends were cut back, 4 bases at V and 5 bases at J, with 20 bases in the middle. This CDR3 is built from 17 residues. CDR1 is LNHDA, CDR2 SQIVND, per germline (reference sequence). The CDR3 reads CASSTLARYTDNEKLFF. CDR3 in DNA: TGTGCCAGTAGTACACTCGCCAGATATACTGACAATGAAAAACTGTTTTTT.

The CDR3 spells CASSPGTSGGGVTQYF. The CDR3 coding sequence is TGTGCCAGCAGCCCCGGGACTAGCGGGGGGGGTGTGACCCAGTACTTC. The chain employs TRBV7-6 and TRBJ2-5; 16 bases agree with TRBD2. V was pared by 5 bases and J by 7 bases, with 7 bases of the junction left unmatched. The CDR3 is 16 amino acids. In germline, CDR1 is SGHVS, CDR2 FNYEAQ. The variable domain in full, completed from reference TRBV7-6 and TRBJ2-5, reads GAGVSQSPRYKVTKRGQDVALRCDPISGHVSLYWYRQALGQGPEFLTYFNYEAQQDKSGLPNDRFSAERPEGSISTLTIQRTEQRDSAMYRCASSPGTSGGGVTQYFGPGTRLLVL.

This chain links TRBV6-2 or TRBV6-3 with TRBJ1-6; 7 bases fit TRBD1. Germline CDR1 MNHEY, CDR2 SVGEGT. V dropped 4 bases and J dropped 9; count of bases not matched to a gene: 15. The CDR3 covers 17 residues. The CDR3 DNA sequence: TGTGCCAGCAGTTCCCTGAGGGGGCCACCGGCGGGTTCACCCCTCCACTTT. Residues: CASSSLRGPPAGSPLHF.

The rearrangement links TRBV10-3 to TRBJ1-5, with 9 positions matching TRBD1. The CDR3 is 14 residues long. Germline values: CDR1 ENHRY, CDR2 SYGVKD. V lost 6 bases, J lost 6 bases, and 6 bases stayed unmatched. DNA of the CDR3: TGTGCCATCAGCAGGGACAGGGTGCTTCAGCCCCAGCATTTT. This gives the protein CAISRDRVLQPQHF.

The J gene is TRBJ1-5, the V gene TRBV12-3 or TRBV12-4; no firm D call. V dropped 6 bases and J dropped 7 bases, with 10 bases sitting between them. The CDR3 totals 12 residues. The CDR3 sequence: CASRWGNQPQHF. CDR3 sequence (DNA): TGTGCCAGCAGGTGGGGAAACCAGCCCCAGCATTTT.

With regard to this clone: The junction does not match germline at one end; this may be a read error. The chain links TRBV29-1 to TRBJ1-2; weak D call: TRBD1 (6 bases). Germline V gene lookup returns CDR1 SQVTM and CDR2 ANQGSEA. The length of the CDR3 is 11 residues. The CDR3 DNA is TGCAGCGTTGAAGGAGGGGGTTTGGATGGCTTC. Protein: CSVEGGGLDGF.

The V gene is TRBV25-1, the J gene TRBJ1-3; D is possibly TRBD1 (6 bases). Germline assignment: CDR1 MGHDK and CDR2 SYGVNS. The CDR3 runs to 17 residues. Trimming took 4 bases from V and 0 from J, leaving 16 bases between them. This CDR3 is CASSGPGTLFSGNTIYF. The DNA of the CDR3 is TGTGCCAGCAGTGGGCCCGGGACACTTTTCTCTGGAAACACCATATATTTT.

The chain joins TRBV6-2 or TRBV6-3 to TRBJ2-3; 11 nucleotides line up with TRBD2. Trimming removed 5 bases from V and 5 bases from J; junction bases left unmatched: 12. From germline, CDR1 is MNHEY and CDR2 SVGEGT. The length of the CDR3 is 17 residues. The CDR3 reads CASSILAGGLTGDTQYF. The CDR3 region has the DNA TGTGCCAGCAGTATATTAGCGGGGGGGCTGACGGGAGATACGCAGTATTTT.

V is TRBV7-2 and J is TRBJ2-7; D uncertain. The germline CDR1 and CDR2 sequences are SGHTA and FQGNSA. Trimming stripped 2 bases from V and 2 bases from J, with 10 bases between. The CDR3 covers 14 residues. As DNA, the CDR3 is TGTGCCAGCAGCTTAATATTGCTTACCTACGAGCAGTACTTC. Translating it yields CASSLILLTYEQYF.

The rearrangement uses TRBV4-3 and TRBJ2-7; a possible D gene is TRBD1 (6 bases). This CDR3 region has 15 residues. The germline V gene encodes CDR1 LGHNA and CDR2 YSLEER. Trimming shortened V by 0 bases and J by 3 bases, and 12 bases separated the two germline ends. The CDR3 is CASSQDQGIVYEQYF. CDR3 DNA sequence: TGCGCCAGCAGCCAAGACCAGGGGATAGTCTACGAGCAGTACTTC.

The gene calls are TRBV4-3 and TRBJ1-2; tentative D call: TRBD1 (5 bases). V lost 0 bases and J 5 bases, leaving 13 bases between the germline ends. Germline V gene data show CDR1 as LGHNA and CDR2 as YSLEER. This CDR3 comprises 15 residues. CDR3 amino acids: CASSQDPGQPYGYTF. The CDR3 nucleotides are TGCGCCAGCAGCCAAGATCCCGGACAACCTTATGGCTACACCTTC.